This T cell receptor (beta chain) derives from a study of T cell responses to AZD1222 COVID-19 vaccine. Trimming cost V 8 bases and J 0 bases; bases outside gene matches: 9. In germline, CDR1 is MDHEN, CDR2 SYDVKM. The CDR3 extends over 16 amino acids. Study results and caveats: Among spike-specific TCRs, nearly half reportedly target unmutated variant regions. Donor demographics were predominantly white British with a female majority; clonal diversity may be underestimated. Elevations in Spike-specific TCR breadth and depth followed administration of two AZD1222 doses.

The protocol was immunoSEQ multiplex PCR, while the TCRdb copy is restricted to in-frame clones and leaves out a portion. The data contain roughly 70,000 clones, 89% of them singletons. Concerning this clone itself: Its specificity is not known.

The chain employs TRBV28 and TRBJ1-2; 10 nucleotides line up with TRBD1. The sequence derives from an adult who received the AZD1222 COVID-19 vaccine. This sample comprised peripheral blood, obtained 28 days after the second AZD1222 dose. Written as DNA, the CDR3 is TGTGCCAGCCTTGGGACAGGGGCCCCCCCTAACTATGGCTACACCTTC. Translation: CASLGTGAPPNYGYTF.